The subject of this entry is one T cell receptor (beta chain). Antigen: not known. The record originates from a study of CD8 T cells in ankylosing spondylitis. Study results and caveats: Typical of ankylosing spondylitis blood, it appeared, was a TCR beta motif of roughly eight highly homologous variants. Within matched ankylosing spondylitis synovial fluid, disease-linked clones were reportedly significantly enriched.

The V gene's germline CDR1 is SNHLY and CDR2 FYNNEI. V was clipped by 2 bases and J by 2 bases, with 5 bases between them. The CDR3 is 13 residues long. By quantitative 5'-RACE with molecular barcodes, the TCR beta libraries were made. Using its own MiXCR run on the 5' RACE reads, TCRdb lists one record per CDR3 protein. The profile shows roughly 180,000 distinct CDR3 sequences, roughly 13% of them singletons. This sequence originates from a male donor with ankylosing spondylitis or in good health (not recorded which). Sequenced input: blood, either unsorted or a sorted T cell fraction (not recorded which). The chain uses TRBV2 and TRBJ2-3; D not resolved. The CDR3 region is CASSERDTDTQYF. The DNA of the CDR3 is TGTGCCAGCAGTGAACGAGACACAGATACGCAGTATTTT.